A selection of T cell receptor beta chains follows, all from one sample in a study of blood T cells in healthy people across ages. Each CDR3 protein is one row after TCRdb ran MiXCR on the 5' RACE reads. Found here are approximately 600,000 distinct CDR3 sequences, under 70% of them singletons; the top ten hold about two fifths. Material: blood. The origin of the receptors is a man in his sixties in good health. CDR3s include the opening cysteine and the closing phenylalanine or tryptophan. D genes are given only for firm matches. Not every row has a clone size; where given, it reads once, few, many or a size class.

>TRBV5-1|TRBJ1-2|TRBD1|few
TGCGCCAGCAGCGTCGGGGACAGCTATGGCTACACCTTC
CASSVGDSYGYTF
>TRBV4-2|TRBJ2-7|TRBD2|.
TGTGCCAGCAGCCAAGCACTAGCGCCCAGCTCCTACGAGCGGTACTTC
CASSQALAPSSYERYF
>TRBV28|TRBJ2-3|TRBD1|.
TGTGCCAGCAGTCCCCGAGGGACAGGGACAGATACGCAGTATTTT
CASSPRGTGTDTQYF
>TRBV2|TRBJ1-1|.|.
TGTGCCAGCAGGTATGACGCGGTGAACACTGAAGCTTTCTTT
CASRYDAVNTEAFF
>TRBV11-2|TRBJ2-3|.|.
TGTGCCAGCAGCTTAGAGGCAGGGTTTGGGGATACGCAGTATTTT
CASSLEAGFGDTQYF
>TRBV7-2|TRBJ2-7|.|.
TGTGCCAGCAGCTTATTACTGACTCTCGGGACTCTCAGCTACGAGCAGTACTTC
CASSLLLTLGTLSYEQYF
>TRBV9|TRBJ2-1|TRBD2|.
TGTGCCAGCAGCGTAATCCCTAGCGGGTTTGAGCAGTTCTTC
CASSVIPSGFEQFF
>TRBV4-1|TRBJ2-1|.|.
TGCGCCAGCTCCACTGAACAGGGAGGATACAATGAGCAGTTCTTC
CASSTEQGGYNEQFF
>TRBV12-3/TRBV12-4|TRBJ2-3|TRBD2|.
TGTGCCAGCAGTAAGCTCGGGGCGGGGGTCTTAAATACGCAGTATTTT
CASSKLGAGVLNTQYF
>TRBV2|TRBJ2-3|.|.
TGTGCCAGCAGTGAAGGGGTAGATACGCAGTATTTT
CASSEGVDTQYF
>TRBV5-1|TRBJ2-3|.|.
TGCGCCAGCAGCTTCCTATCCGTATCTAGCACAGATACGCAGTATTTT
CASSFLSVSSTDTQYF
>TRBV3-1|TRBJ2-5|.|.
TGTGCCAGCAGCCAAGATGCTAGGCAGCAAGAGACCCAGTACTTC
CASSQDARQQETQYF
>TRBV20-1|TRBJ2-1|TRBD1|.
TGCAGTGCTAGCCAGAGGACAGGGTCCTACAATGAGCAGTTCTTC
CSASQRTGSYNEQFF
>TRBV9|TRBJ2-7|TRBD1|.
TGTGCCAGCAGCGTAGGGGACAGGGGGCTAAACGAGCAGTACTTC
CASSVGDRGLNEQYF
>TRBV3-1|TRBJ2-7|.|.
TGTGCCAGCAGCCCGGGACTCAGAAGCTCCTACGAGCAGTACTTC
CASSPGLRSSYEQYF
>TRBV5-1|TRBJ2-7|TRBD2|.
TGCGCCAGCAGCTTGCCCGGGACTAGGGCTGACGAGCAGTACTTC
CASSLPGTRADEQYF
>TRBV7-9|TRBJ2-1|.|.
TGTGCCAGCAGCCCACCGGGATACCCCTACAATGAGCAGTTCTTC
CASSPPGYPYNEQFF
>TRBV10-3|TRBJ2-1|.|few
TGTGCCATCAGTTATGGGCAGGGAATCTACAATGAGCAGTTCTTC
CAISYGQGIYNEQFF
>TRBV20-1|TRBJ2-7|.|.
TGCAGTGCTAGAGATTCCGGGACGGTGAACTACGAGCAGTACTTC
CSARDSGTVNYEQYF
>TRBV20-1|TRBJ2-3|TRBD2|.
TGCAGTGCTAGTAGCGGGGGCCCTACCTTCACAGATACGCAGTATTTT
CSASSGGPTFTDTQYF
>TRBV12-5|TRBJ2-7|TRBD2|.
TGTGCTAGTGGTCCCCTCACTAGCGGGGTTGACGAGCAGTACTTC
CASGPLTSGVDEQYF
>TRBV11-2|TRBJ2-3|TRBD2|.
TGTGCCAGCAGAGGTCGGGGGGGCGGAGATACGCAGTATTTT
CASRGRGGGDTQYF
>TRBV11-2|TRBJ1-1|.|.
TGTGCCAGCAGCTTACGGGTGTACACTGAAGCTTTCTTT
CASSLRVYTEAFF
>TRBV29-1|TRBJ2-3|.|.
TGCAGCGTTGAACCCCCCGGGTCAGGGACAGATACGCAGTATTTT
CSVEPPGSGTDTQYF
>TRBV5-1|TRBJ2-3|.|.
TGCGCCAGCAGCCCCCCCGTCCTAGATACGCAGTATTTT
CASSPPVLDTQYF
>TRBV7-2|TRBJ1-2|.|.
TGTGCCAGCAGCTTAGGCTCGTCCAGAGGCTACACCTTC
CASSLGSSRGYTF
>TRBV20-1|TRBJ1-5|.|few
TGCAGTGCTAGCGGTTCCGGGCTTCCAAATCAGCCCCAGCATTTT
CSASGSGLPNQPQHF
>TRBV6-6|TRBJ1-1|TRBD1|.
TGTGCCAGCAGTTCTACCGGGACAGGGGTGAACACTGAAGCTTTCTTT
CASSSTGTGVNTEAFF
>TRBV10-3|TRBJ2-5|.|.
TGTGCCATCAGTGAGTCTGAGGGGCAAGAGACCCAGTACTTC
CAISESEGQETQYF
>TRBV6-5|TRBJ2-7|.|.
TGTGCCAGCAGCCAAGATCTGGACAGTACCTACGAGCAGTACTTC
CASSQDLDSTYEQYF
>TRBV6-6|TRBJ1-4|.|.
TGTGCCGCACGCCGGTGGGGCCCTAATGAAAAACTGTTTTTT
CAARRWGPNEKLFF
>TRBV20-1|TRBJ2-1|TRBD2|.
TGCAGTGCTAGAGACTCCGCTGCGGGGGGCCACAATGAGCAGTTCTTC
CSARDSAAGGHNEQFF
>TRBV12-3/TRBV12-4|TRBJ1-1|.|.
TGTGCCAGCAGTTTAACGGGTGTCACGAACACTGAAGCTTTCTTT
CASSLTGVTNTEAFF
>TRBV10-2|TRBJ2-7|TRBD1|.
TGCGCCAGTCGGGGAGGGACAGGGAGCCCCTACGAGCAGTACTTC
CASRGGTGSPYEQYF
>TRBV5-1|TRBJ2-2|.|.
TGCGCCAGCAGCTGGGGTGCCGGGGAGCTGTTTTTT
CASSWGAGELFF
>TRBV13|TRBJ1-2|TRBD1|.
TGTGCCAGCAGCTTCACAGGGGGTGGCGGCTACACCTTC
CASSFTGGGGYTF
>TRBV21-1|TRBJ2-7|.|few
TGTGCCAGCAGCAAGGGGGGGGACCCTTACGAGCAGTACTTC
CASSKGGDPYEQYF
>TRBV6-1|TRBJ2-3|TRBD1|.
TGTGCCTTAAAGGGGACAGGGGGCGCCGTTGATACGCAGTATTTT
CALKGTGGAVDTQYF
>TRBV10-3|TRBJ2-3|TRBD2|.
TGTGCCATCAGCTCTGAGCGGGGGGACGATACGCAGTATTTT
CAISSERGDDTQYF
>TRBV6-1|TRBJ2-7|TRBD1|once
TGTGCCAGCAGTGAGGGGACAGGGTTGGGTGAGCAGTACTTC
CASSEGTGLGEQYF
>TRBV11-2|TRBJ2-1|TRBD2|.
TGTGCCAGCAGCCGGGCCGGGGGGGACAATGAGCAGTTCTTC
CASSRAGGDNEQFF
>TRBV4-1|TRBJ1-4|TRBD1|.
TGCGCCAGCAGCCATGCCGGGACAGGGAGTGAAAAACTGTTTTTT
CASSHAGTGSEKLFF
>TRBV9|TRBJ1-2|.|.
TGTGTCAGCAGCGTTCGGGCGGGGGGCGTGGGCGGCTACACCTTC
CVSSVRAGGVGGYTF
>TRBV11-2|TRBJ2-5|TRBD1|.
TGTGCCAGCAGCGAAGGGACAGGGGGCTACCAAGAGACCCAGTACTTC
CASSEGTGGYQETQYF